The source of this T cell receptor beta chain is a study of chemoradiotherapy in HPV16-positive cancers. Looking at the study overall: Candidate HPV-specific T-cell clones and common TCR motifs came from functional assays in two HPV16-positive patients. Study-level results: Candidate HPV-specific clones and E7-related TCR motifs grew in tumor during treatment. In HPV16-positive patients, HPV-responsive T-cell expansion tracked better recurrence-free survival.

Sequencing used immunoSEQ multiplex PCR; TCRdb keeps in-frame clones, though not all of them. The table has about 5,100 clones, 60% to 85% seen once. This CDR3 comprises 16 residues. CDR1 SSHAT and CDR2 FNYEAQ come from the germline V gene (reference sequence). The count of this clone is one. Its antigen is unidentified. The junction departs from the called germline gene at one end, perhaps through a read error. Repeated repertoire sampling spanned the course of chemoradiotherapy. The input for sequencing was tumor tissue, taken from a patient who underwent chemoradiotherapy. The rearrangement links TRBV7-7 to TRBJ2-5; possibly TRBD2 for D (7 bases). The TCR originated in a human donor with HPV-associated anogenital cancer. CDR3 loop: CASSLGGAKIRETQYF. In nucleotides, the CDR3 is TGTGCTAGCAGCTTAGGGGGGGCGAAAATTCGAGAGACCCAGTACTTC.